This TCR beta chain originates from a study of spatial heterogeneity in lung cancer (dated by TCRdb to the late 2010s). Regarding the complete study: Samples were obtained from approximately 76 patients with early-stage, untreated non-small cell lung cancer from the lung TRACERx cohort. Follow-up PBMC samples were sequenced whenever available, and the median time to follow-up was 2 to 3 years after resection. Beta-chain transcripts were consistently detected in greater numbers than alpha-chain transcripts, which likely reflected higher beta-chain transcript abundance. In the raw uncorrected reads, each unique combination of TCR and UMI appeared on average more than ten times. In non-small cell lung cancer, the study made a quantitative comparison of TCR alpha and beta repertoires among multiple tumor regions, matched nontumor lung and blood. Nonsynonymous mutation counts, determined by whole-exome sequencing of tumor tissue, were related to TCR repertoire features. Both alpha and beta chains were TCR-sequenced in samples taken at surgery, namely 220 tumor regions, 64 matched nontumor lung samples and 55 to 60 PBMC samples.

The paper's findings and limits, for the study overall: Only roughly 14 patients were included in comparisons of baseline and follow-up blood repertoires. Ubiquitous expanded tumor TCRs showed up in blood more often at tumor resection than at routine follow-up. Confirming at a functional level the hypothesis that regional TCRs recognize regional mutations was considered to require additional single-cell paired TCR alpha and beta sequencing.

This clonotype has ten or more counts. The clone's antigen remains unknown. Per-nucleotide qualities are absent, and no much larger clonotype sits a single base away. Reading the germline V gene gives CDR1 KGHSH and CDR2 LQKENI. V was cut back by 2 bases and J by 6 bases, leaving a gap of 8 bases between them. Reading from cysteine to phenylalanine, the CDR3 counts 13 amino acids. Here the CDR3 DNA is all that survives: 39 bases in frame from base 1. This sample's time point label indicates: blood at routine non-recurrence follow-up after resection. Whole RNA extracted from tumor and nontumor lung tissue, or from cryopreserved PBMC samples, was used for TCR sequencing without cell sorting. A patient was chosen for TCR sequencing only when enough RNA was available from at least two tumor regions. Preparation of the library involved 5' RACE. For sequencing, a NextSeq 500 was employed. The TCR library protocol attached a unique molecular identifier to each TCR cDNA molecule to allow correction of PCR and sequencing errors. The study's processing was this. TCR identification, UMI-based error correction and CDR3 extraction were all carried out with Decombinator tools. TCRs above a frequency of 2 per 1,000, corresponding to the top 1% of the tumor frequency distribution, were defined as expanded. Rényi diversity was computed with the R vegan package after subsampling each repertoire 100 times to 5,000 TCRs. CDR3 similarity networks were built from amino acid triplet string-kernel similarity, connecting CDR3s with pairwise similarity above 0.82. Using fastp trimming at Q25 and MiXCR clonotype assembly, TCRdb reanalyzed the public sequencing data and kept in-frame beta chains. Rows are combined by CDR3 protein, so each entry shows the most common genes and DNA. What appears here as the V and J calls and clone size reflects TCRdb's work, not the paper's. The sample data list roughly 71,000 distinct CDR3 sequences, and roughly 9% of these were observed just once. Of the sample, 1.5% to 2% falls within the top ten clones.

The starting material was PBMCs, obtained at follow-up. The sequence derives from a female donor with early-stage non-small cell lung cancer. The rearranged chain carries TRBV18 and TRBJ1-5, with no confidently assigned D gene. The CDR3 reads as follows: CASSPEGSQPQHF. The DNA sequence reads TGTGCCAGCTCACCAGAAGGGAGTCAGCCCCAGCATTTT.